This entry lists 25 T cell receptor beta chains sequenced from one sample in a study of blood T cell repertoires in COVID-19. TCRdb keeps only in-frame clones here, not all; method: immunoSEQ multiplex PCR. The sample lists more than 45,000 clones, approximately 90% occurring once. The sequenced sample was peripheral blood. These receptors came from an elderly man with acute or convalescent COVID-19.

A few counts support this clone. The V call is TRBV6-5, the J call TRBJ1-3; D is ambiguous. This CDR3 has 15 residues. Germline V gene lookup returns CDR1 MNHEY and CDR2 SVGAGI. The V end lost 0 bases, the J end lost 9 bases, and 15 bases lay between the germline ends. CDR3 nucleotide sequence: TGTGCCAGCAGTTACTCGAGCAGGTTATTGGGCACCATATATTTT. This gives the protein CASSYSSRLLGTIYF.

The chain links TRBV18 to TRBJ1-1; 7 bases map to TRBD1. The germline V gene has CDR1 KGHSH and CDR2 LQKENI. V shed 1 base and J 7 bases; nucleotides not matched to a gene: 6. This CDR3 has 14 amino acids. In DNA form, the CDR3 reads TGTGCCAGCTCACCACAGGGGGCGCAGAGTGAAGCTTTCTTT. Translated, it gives CASSPQGAQSEAFF.

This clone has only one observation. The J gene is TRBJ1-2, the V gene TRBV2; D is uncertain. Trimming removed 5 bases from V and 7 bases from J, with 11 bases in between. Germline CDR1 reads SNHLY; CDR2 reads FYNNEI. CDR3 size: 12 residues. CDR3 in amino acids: CASSQTLGGYTF. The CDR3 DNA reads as TGTGCCAGCAGTCAGACATTAGGTGGCTACACCTTC. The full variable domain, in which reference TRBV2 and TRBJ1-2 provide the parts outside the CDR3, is EPEVTQTPSHQVTQMGQEVILRCVPISNHLYFYWYRQILGQKVEFLVSFYNNEISEKSEIFDDQFSVERPDGSNFTLKIRSTKLEDSAMYFCASSQTLGGYTFGSGTRLTVV.

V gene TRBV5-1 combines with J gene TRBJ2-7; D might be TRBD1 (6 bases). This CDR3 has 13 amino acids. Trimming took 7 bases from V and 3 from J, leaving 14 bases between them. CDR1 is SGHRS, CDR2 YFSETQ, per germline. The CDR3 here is CASGRGTSYEQYF. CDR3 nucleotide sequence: TGCGCCAGCGGCAGGGGCACAAGCTACGAGCAGTACTTC.

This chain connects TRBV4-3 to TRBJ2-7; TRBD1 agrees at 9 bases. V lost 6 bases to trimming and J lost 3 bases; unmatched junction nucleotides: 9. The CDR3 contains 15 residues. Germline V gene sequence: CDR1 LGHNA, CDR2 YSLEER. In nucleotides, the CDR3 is TGCGCCAGCAGTTTATCCGGGACAGGGTTCTACGAGCAGTACTTC. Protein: CASSLSGTGFYEQYF.

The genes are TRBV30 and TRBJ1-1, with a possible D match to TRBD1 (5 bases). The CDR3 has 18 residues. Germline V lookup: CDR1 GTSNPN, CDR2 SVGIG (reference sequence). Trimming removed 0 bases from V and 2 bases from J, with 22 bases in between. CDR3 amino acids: CAWSVRGIGVGANTEAFF. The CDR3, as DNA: TGTGCCTGGAGTGTAAGAGGCATAGGGGTAGGGGCCAACACTGAAGCTTTCTTT.

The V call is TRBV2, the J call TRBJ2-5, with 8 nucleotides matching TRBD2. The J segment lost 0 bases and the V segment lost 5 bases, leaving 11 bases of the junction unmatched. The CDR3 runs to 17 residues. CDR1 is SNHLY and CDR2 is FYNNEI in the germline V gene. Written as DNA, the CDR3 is TGTGCCAGCAGTATACTAAGGAGCGGGGGCAACCAAGAGACCCAGTACTTC. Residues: CASSILRSGGNQETQYF.

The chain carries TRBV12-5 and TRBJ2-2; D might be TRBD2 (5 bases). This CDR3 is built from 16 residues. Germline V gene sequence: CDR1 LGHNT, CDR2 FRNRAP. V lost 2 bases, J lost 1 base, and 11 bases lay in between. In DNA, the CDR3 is TGTGCTAGTGGTTTGAATGCAGGACTGAACACCGGGGAGCTGTTTTTT. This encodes CASGLNAGLNTGELFF.

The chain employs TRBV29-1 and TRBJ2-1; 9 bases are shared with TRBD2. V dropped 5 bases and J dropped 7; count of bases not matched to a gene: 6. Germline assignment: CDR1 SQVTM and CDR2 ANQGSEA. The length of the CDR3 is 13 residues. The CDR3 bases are TGCAGCGTTAGAGCGGGGGGAAAGAATGAGCAGTTCTTC. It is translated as CSVRAGGKNEQFF.

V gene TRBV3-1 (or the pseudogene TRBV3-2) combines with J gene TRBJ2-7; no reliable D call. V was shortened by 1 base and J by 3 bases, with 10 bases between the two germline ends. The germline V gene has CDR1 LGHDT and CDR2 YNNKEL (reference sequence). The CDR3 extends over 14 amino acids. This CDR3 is CASSQGTLNYEQYF. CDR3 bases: TGTGCCAGCAGCCAAGGAACCCTAAACTACGAGCAGTACTTC.

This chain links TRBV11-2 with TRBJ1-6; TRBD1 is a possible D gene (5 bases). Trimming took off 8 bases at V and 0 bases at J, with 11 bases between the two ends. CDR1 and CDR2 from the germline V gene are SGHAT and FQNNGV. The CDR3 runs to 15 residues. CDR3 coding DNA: TGTGCCAGCGGCGATAGGGGCTCCTATAATTCACCCCTCCACTTT. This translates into CASGDRGSYNSPLHF.

The CDR3 DNA follows: TGTGCCAGCAGTTCGGACAGGGGGCTCGGAAACACCATATATTTT. Its translation: CASSSDRGLGNTIYF. This rearrangement joins TRBV6-5 to TRBJ1-3; 11 bases agree with TRBD1. This CDR3 region has 15 residues. The junction had 3 bases not matched to a gene; V was cut back by 4 bases and J by 4 bases. CDR1 is MNHEY, CDR2 SVGAGI, per germline.

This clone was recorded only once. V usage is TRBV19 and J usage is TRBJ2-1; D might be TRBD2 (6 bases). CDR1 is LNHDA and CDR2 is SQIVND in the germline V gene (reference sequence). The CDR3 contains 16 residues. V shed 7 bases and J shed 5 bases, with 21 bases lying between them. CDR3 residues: CASTPWDPPGDNEQFF. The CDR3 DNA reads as TGTGCCAGTACCCCATGGGACCCTCCGGGGGACAATGAGCAGTTCTTC.

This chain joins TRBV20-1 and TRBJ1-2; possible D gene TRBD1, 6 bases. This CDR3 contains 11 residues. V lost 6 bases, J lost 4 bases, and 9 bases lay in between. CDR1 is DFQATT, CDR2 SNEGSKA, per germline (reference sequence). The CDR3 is CSATQGYGYTF. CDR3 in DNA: TGCAGTGCCACACAGGGCTATGGCTACACCTTC.

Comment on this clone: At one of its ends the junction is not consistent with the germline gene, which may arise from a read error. CDR3 in amino acids: CVSSRRRSHGYTF. The CDR3, as DNA: TGTGTCAGCAGCCGACGGCGGTCCCATGGCTACACCTTC. The chain carries TRBV11-2 and TRBJ1-2; D remains ambiguous. Looked up from germline, CDR1 is SGHAT and CDR2 is FQNNGV. CDR3 size: 13 residues.

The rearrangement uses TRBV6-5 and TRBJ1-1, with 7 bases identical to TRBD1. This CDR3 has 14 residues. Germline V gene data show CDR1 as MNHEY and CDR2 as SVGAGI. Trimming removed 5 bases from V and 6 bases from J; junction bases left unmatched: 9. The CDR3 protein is CASSRQSRGAEAFF. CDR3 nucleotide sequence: TGTGCCAGCAGTCGCCAAAGCAGGGGGGCTGAAGCTTTCTTT.

CDR3 sequence: CASSFPYGYTF. In nucleotides, the CDR3 is TGTGCCAGCAGTTTCCCGTATGGCTACACCTTC. The chain combines TRBV12-3 or TRBV12-4 with TRBJ1-2; D not certain. Between the trimmed V and J ends, which lost 3 bases and 5 bases, there was a span of 4 bases. The CDR3 contains 11 residues.

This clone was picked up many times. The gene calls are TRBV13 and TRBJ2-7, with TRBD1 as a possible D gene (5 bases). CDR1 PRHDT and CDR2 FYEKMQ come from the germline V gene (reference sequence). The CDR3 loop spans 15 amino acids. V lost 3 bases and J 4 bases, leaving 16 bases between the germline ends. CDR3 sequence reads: CASSFRQIVGYEQYF. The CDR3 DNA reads TGTGCCAGCAGCTTTAGACAGATTGTCGGGTACGAGCAGTACTTC. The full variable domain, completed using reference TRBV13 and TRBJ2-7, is AAGVIQSPRHLIKEKRETATLKCYPIPRHDTVYWYQQGPGQDPQFLISFYEKMQSDKGSIPDRFSAQQFSDYHSELNMSSLELGDSALYFCASSFRQIVGYEQYFGPGTRLTVT.

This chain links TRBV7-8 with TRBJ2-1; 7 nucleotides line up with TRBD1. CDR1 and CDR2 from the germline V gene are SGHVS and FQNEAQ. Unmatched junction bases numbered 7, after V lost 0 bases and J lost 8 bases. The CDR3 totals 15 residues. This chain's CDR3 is CASSLATNRGYEQFF. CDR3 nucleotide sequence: TGTGCCAGCAGCTTAGCCACCAACAGGGGTTATGAGCAGTTCTTC.

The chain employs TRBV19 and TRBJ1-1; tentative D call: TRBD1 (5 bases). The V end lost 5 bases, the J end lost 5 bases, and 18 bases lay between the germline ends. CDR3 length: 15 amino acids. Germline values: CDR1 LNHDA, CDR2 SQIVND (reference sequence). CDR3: CASSSFRDSRTEAFF. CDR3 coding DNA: TGTGCCAGTAGTTCATTCCGGGACTCTCGGACTGAAGCTTTCTTT.

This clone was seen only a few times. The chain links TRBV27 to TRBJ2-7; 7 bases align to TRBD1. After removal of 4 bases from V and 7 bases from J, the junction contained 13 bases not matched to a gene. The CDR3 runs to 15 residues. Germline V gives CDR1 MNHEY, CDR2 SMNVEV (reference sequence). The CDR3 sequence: CASSSRDRASREQYF. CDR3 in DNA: TGTGCCAGCAGTTCCCGGGACAGAGCCTCACGGGAGCAGTACTTC.

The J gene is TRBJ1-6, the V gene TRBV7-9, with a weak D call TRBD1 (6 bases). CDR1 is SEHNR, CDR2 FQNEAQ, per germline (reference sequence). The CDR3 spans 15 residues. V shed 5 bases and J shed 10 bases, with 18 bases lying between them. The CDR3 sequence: CASSPPLDSRSPLHF. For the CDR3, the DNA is TGTGCCAGCAGCCCGCCCCTGGACAGTCGGTCACCCCTCCACTTT.

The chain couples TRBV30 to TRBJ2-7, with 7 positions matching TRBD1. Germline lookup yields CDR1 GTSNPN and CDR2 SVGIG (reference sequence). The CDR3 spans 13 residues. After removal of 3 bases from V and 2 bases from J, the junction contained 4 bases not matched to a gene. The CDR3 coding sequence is TGTGCCTGGAGGACCGGGACAGCCTACGAGCAGTACTTC. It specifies CAWRTGTAYEQYF.

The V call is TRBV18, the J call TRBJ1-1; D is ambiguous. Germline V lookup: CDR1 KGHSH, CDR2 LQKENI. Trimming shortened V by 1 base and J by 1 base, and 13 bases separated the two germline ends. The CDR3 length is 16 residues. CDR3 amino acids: CASSPLSASANTEAFF. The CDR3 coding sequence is TGTGCCAGCTCACCACTTAGCGCCAGCGCGAACACTGAAGCTTTCTTT.

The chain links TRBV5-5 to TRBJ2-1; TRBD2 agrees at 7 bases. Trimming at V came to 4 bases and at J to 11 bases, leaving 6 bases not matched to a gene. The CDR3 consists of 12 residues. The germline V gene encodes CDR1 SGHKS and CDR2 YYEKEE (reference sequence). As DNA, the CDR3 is TGTGCCAGCAGCAGGGAGGGCTTCCAGCAGTTCTTC. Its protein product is CASSREGFQQFF.